This entry lists 4 T cell receptor beta chains sequenced from one sample in a study of T cells in Graves' hyperthyroidism and ophthalmopathy. Amplification of TCR beta CDR3 regions was performed using RNA transcripts as template. The TCR CDR3 was amplified in a first-round RT-PCR using the HTBI primer set. One entry per CDR3 protein results from TCRdb running MiXCR on the multiplex PCR reads. The table shows roughly 360,000 distinct CDR3 sequences, with roughly 12% occurring only once. The specimen sequenced was blood. These receptors all stem from a man aged 30 to 39 with Graves' hyperthyroidism that later progressed to Graves' ophthalmopathy.

This sequence joins TRBV5-1 and TRBJ2-7; either TRBD1 or TRBD2 may fit D (5 bases each). The germline V gene has CDR1 SGHRS and CDR2 YFSETQ. The CDR3 loop spans 14 amino acids. The ends were cut back, 4 bases at V and 0 bases at J, with 11 bases in the middle. This CDR3 reads CASSRDPSSYEQYF. Written as DNA, the CDR3 is TGCGCCAGCAGCCGGGACCCTAGCTCCTACGAGCAGTACTTC.

The gene calls are TRBV30 and TRBJ1-2, with 8 nucleotides matching TRBD1. With 3 bases clipped from V and 7 bases from J, the junction kept 10 bases outside the gene matches. This CDR3 contains 14 residues. Germline CDR1 and CDR2: GTSNPN and SVGIG (reference sequence). The CDR3 sequence: CAWRIPGGARGYTF. CDR3 DNA: TGTGCCTGGAGAATACCAGGGGGCGCGCGTGGCTACACCTTC.

In this sample, this clonotype turned up many times. The CDR3 reads CASSYTAGGNTDTQYF. CDR3 nucleotides: TGTGCCAGCAGCTATACAGCGGGGGGGAACACAGATACGCAGTATTTT. The genes are TRBV11-2 and TRBJ2-3, with 10 bases aligning to TRBD2. Germline lookup yields CDR1 SGHAT and CDR2 FQNNGV. The CDR3 runs 16 residues. V gave up 4 bases and J gave up 2 bases; unmatched junction bases: 6.

This clonotype was detected ten times or more. The chain carries TRBV20-1 and TRBJ1-1, with 7 bases identical to TRBD1. CDR3 length equals 14 residues. Germline CDR1 and CDR2: DFQATT and SNEGSKA (reference sequence). The V gene end was trimmed by 6 bases and the J gene end by 6 bases; junction bases not matched to a gene: 13. This CDR3 is CSAPWNRGGSEAFF. For the CDR3, the DNA is TGCAGTGCCCCTTGGAACAGGGGAGGTTCTGAAGCTTTCTTT.